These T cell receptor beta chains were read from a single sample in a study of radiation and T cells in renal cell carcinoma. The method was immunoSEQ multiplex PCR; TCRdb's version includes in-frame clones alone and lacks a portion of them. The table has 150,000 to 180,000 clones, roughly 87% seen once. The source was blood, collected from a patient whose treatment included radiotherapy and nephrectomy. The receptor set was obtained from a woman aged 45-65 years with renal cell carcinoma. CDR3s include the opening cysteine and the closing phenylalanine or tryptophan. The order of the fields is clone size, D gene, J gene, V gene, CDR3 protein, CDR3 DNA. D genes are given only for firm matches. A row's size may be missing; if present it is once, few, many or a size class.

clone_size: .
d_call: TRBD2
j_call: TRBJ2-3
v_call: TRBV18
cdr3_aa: CASSLLSRGGTDTQYF
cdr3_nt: TGTGCCAGCTCACTCCTGAGTCGGGGGGGCACAGATACGCAGTATTTT

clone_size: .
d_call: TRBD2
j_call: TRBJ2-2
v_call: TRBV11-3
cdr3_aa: CASSSQEAGGHGTGELFF
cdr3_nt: TGTGCCAGCAGCTCCCAGGAAGCGGGGGGGCATGGCACCGGGGAGCTGTTTTTT

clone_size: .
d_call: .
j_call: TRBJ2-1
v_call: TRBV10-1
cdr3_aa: CASRGTVVLLSYNEQFF
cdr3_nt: TGCGCCAGCAGAGGGACCGTCGTCCTACTCTCCTACAATGAGCAGTTCTTC

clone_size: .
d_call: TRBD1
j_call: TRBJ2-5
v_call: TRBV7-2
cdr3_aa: CASSLGPDREGGETQYF
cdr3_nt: TGTGCCAGCAGCTTAGGGCCCGACAGGGAAGGTGGGGAGACCCAGTACTTC

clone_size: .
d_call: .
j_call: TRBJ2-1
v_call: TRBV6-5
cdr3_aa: CASSDGGPYNEQFF
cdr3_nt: TGTGCCAGCAGTGACGGGGGGCCTTACAATGAGCAGTTCTTC

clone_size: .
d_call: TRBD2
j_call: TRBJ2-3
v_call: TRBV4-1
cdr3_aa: CASSQSGVYSSTDTQYF
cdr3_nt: TGCGCCAGCAGCCAAAGCGGGGTTTACTCTAGCACAGATACGCAGTATTTT

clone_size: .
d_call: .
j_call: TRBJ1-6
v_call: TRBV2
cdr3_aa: CASSVGDGYWVLHF
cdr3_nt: TGTGCCAGCAGTGTGGGGGACGGGTACTGGGTCCTCCACTTT

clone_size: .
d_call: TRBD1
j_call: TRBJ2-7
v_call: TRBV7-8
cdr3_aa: CASSSDRGDEQYF
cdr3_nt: TGTGCCAGCAGCTCGGACAGGGGGGACGAGCAGTACTTC

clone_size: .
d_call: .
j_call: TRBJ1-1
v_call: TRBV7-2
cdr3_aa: CASSFSGPTEAFF
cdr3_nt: TGTGCCAGCAGCTTTTCAGGGCCCACTGAAGCTTTCTTT

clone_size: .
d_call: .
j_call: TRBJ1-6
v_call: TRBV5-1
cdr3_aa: CASSLAQGQNSPLHF
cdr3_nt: TGCGCCAGCAGCTTAGCACAGGGACAAAATTCACCCCTCCACTTT

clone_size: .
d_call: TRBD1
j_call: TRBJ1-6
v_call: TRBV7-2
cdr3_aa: CASSSLFPGQGSPLHF
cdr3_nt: TGTGCCAGCAGCTCACTTTTTCCGGGACAGGGATCACCCCTCCACTTT

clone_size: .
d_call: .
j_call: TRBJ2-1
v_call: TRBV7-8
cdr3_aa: CASSLPREGFSSYNEQFF
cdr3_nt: TGTGCCAGCAGCTTACCCCGCGAAGGGTTTAGCTCCTACAATGAGCAGTTCTTC

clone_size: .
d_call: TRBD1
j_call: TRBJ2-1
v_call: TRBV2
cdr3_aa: CASRDRVYNEQFF
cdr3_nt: TGTGCCAGCAGGGACAGGGTCTACAATGAGCAGTTCTTC

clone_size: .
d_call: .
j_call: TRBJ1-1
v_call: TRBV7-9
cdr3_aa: CASTHGQRNTEAFF
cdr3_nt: TGTGCCAGCACCCACGGACAGCGGAACACTGAAGCTTTCTTT

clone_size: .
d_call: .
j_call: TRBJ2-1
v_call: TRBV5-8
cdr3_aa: CASSQEGWGYNEQFF
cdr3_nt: TGTGCCAGCAGCCAAGAGGGGTGGGGTTACAATGAGCAGTTCTTC

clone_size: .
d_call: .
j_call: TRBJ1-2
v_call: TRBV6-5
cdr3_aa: CASREVGNYGYTF
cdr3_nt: TGTGCCAGCAGAGAGGTCGGGAACTATGGCTACACCTTC

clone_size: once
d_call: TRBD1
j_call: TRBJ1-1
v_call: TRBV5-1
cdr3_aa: CASSLGQGATEAFF
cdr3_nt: TGCGCCAGCAGCTTGGGCCAGGGGGCCACTGAAGCTTTCTTT

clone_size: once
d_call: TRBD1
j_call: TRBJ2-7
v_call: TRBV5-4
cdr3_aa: CASSWTGVYEQYF
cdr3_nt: TGTGCCAGCAGCTGGACAGGGGTCTACGAGCAGTACTTC

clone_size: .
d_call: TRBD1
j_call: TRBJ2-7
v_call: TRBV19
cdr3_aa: CASSRGLSPHEQYF
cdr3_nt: TGTGCCAGCTCCAGGGGGCTCTCCCCCCACGAGCAGTACTTC

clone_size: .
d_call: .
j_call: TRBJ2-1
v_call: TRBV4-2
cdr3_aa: CASSIVNNEQFF
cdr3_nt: TGTGCCAGCAGCATCGTAAACAATGAGCAGTTCTTC

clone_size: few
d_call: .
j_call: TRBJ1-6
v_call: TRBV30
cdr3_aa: CAWSVPGIPPLHF
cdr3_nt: TGTGCCTGGAGTGTACCCGGGATTCCACCCCTCCACTTT

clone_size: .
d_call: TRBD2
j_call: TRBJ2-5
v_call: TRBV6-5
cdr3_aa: CASSLTSEVKTQYF
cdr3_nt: TGTGCCAGCAGTTTGACTAGCGAAGTGAAGACCCAGTACTTC

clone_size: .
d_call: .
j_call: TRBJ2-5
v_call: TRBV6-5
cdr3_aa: CASSYVAASQETQYF
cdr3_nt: TGTGCCAGCAGTTACGTCGCTGCCTCCCAAGAGACCCAGTACTTC

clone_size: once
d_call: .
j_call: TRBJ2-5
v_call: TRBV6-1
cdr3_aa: CASRQGGSGRETQYF
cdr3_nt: TGTGCCAGCAGACAGGGAGGTAGTGGACGGGAGACCCAGTACTTC

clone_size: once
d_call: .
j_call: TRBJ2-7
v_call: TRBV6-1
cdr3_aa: CASSVLSVTYEQYF
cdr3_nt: TGTGCCAGCAGTGTGTTGTCGGTTACCTACGAGCAGTACTTC

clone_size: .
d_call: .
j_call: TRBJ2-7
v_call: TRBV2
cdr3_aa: CASRLRDFRSSYEQYF
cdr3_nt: TGTGCCAGCAGGCTCAGGGACTTCAGGAGCTCCTACGAGCAGTACTTC

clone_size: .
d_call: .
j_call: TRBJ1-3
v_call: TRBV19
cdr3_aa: CASSIMEFSSGNTIYF
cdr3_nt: TGTGCCAGTAGTATAATGGAGTTCTCCTCTGGAAACACCATATATTTT

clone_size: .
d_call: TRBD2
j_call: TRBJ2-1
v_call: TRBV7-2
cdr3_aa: CASSLTSGGAHEQFF
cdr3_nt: TGTGCCAGCAGCTTAACGAGCGGGGGGGCCCATGAGCAGTTCTTC

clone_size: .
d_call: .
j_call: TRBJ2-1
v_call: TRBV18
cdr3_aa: CASSPNVNEQFF
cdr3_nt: TGTGCCAGCTCACCAAATGTCAATGAGCAGTTCTTC

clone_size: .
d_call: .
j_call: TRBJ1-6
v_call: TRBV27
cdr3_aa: CASSLGDGTGSPLHF
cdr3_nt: TGTGCCAGCAGTCTCGGGGACGGTACAGGATCACCCCTCCACTTT

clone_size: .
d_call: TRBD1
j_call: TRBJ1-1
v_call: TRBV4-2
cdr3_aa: CASSPPDRGFSEAFF
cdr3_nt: TGTGCCAGCAGCCCCCCTGACAGGGGATTTTCTGAAGCTTTCTTT

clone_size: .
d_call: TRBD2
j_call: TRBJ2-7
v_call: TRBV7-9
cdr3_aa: CASSLIWAGTRAF
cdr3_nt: TGTGCCAGCAGCTTAATTTGGGCCGGGACTAGGGCTTTC

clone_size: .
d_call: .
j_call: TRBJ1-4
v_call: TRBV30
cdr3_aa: CAWSPLGDRTEKLFF
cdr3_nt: TGTGCCTGGAGTCCTTTGGGGGATAGGACTGAAAAACTGTTTTTT